This T cell receptor (beta chain) was recovered during a study of cytomegalovirus exposure and HLA in healthy donors. Germline V CDR1 and CDR2: SGHRS, YFSETQ. V shed 6 bases and J shed 5 bases, with 11 bases lying between them. The CDR3 extends over 12 amino acids. Primers for the PCR totalled 60 Vbeta and 13 Jbeta. The repertoire was sequenced with immunoSEQ multiplex PCR; TCRdb's copy has only in-frame clones and lacks some. This sample has around 200,000 clones, with around 79% found just once. What was sequenced was PBMCs. The rearrangement joins TRBV5-1 to TRBJ2-5; D remains ambiguous. This receptor was identified in a young man in good health and CMV-seronegative. The CDR3 region has the DNA TGCGCCAGCACAGGTAGTTCTGAGACCCAGTACTTC. This encodes CASTGSSETQYF.